A single sample gave rise to the 29 T cell receptor beta chains below, sequenced in a study of CD8+ T cells in alopecia areata. cDNA serving as the sequencing template came from extracted, reverse transcribed RNA. Assay: immunoSEQ multiplex PCR; the TCRdb copy retains only in-frame clones and omits some. The sample holds fewer than 200,000 clones, around 50% seen once. The source material was CD4+ T cells sorted from blood, sampled at week 0. Receptors were obtained from a human donor with alopecia areata.

J is TRBJ1-4 and V is TRBV7-6; D gene ambiguous. Trimming left V 1 base short and J 5 bases short, with 14 bases between. Germline V CDR1 and CDR2: SGHVS, FNYEAQ. The CDR3 has 16 amino acids. The CDR3 spells CASSLEVPEANEKLFF. The CDR3 nucleotides read TGTGCCAGCAGCTTAGAAGTACCCGAAGCAAATGAAAAACTGTTTTTT.

The genes are TRBV5-6 and TRBJ2-7, with 8 bases identical to TRBD1. The trim removed 3 bases at V and 3 bases at J, leaving 8 bases unmatched. The CDR3 consists of 15 residues. CDR1 is SGHDT, CDR2 YYEEEE, per germline. The CDR3 DNA follows: TGTGCCAGCAGCTATGGACAGGGCGTAGTCTACGAGCAGTACTTC. Amino acids: CASSYGQGVVYEQYF.

The chain couples TRBV7-2 to TRBJ1-6, with TRBD1 as a possible D gene (5 bases). V lost 2 bases to trimming and J lost 10 bases, with 15 bases between them. CDR1 is SGHTA and CDR2 is FQGNSA in the germline V gene. The CDR3 consists of 15 residues. The CDR3 nucleotides are TGTGCCAGCAGCTTATCCGGGGGGACTGCCTCACCCCTCCACTTT. Its protein is CASSLSGGTASPLHF. The full variable domain, its missing parts supplied by reference TRBV7-2 and TRBJ1-6, is GAGVSQSPSNKVTEKGKDVELRCDPISGHTALYWYRQSLGQGLEFLIYFQGNSAPDKSGLPSDRFSAERTGGSVSTLTIQRTQQEDSAVYLCASSLSGGTASPLHFGNGTRLTVT.

This chain uses TRBV4-2 with TRBJ1-3; unclear D gene. Trimming left V 4 bases short and J 0 bases short, with 1 base between. Germline lookup yields CDR1 LGHNA and CDR2 YNFKEQ. The CDR3 is made up of 12 amino acids. The CDR3 here is CASSPSGNTIYF. The CDR3 DNA is TGTGCCAGCAGCCCCTCTGGAAACACCATATATTTT.

The CDR3 coding sequence is TGTGCCAGCAGCCCTTCAGGTTCCTATAGCAATCAGCCCCAGCATTTT. This sequence encodes CASSPSGSYSNQPQHF. This chain links TRBV7-2 with TRBJ1-5, with D unresolved. With 5 bases removed from V and 0 bases from J, the gap between germline ends came to 14 bases. The CDR3 length is 16 residues. Germline CDR1 is SGHTA and CDR2 is FQGNSA. The entire variable domain, with the rest obtained from reference TRBV7-2 and TRBJ1-5, is as follows: GAGVSQSPSNKVTEKGKDVELRCDPISGHTALYWYRQSLGQGLEFLIYFQGNSAPDKSGLPSDRFSAERTGGSVSTLTIQRTQQEDSAVYLCASSPSGSYSNQPQHFGDGTRLSIL.

This rearrangement joins TRBV4-1 to TRBJ2-1; 8 nucleotides line up with TRBD1. Germline CDR1 MGHRA, CDR2 YSYEKL. The CDR3 loop spans 15 amino acids. The V and J ends lost 3 bases and 7 bases, in that order; junction bases with no gene match: 8. The DNA of the CDR3 is TGCGCCAGCAGCCAGGGCCCTCGACAGGGGAATGAGCAGTTCTTC. This sequence encodes CASSQGPRQGNEQFF.

The sample holds a few counts of this clone. The V and J genes are TRBV19 and TRBJ2-3; perhaps TRBD2 as D (5 bases). The CDR3 is 14 amino acids. The V end lost 5 bases, the J end lost 3 bases, and 12 bases lay between the germline ends. CDR1 LNHDA and CDR2 SQIVND come from the germline V gene (reference sequence). CDR3 residues: CASSPWTSTDTQYF. In nucleotides, the CDR3 is TGTGCCAGTAGTCCCTGGACTTCTACAGATACGCAGTATTTT.

The J gene is TRBJ2-5, the V gene TRBV29-1, with 7 bases matching TRBD1. Per germline, CDR1 SQVTM and CDR2 ANQGSEA. The CDR3 length is 14 residues. V was pared by 7 bases and J by 4 bases, with 12 bases of the junction left unmatched. As DNA, the CDR3 is TGCAGCGGCGTTCGAACAGGGGCAGTAGAGACCCAGTACTTC. This encodes CSGVRTGAVETQYF. The entire variable domain, with the rest obtained from reference TRBV29-1 and TRBJ2-5, is as follows: SAVISQKPSRDICQRGTSLTIQCQVDSQVTMMFWYRQQPGQSLTLIATANQGSEATYESGFVIDKFPISRPNLTFSTLTVSNMSPEDSSIYLCSGVRTGAVETQYFGPGTRLLVL.

A note on this clone: Other nucleotide sequences from this sample produce the same CDR3. J is TRBJ1-2 and V is TRBV5-1; D is unresolved. Germline V gene sequence: CDR1 SGHRS, CDR2 YFSETQ. V was clipped by 1 base and J by 6 bases, with 10 bases between them. The CDR3 is 13 amino acids. The CDR3 protein is CASSLSAVDGYTF. CDR3 DNA: TGCGCCAGCAGCTTGTCGGCGGTCGATGGCTACACCTTC.

V gene TRBV11-3 combines with J gene TRBJ1-1, with D unclear. CDR3 length equals 17 residues. Germline V CDR1 and CDR2: SGHNT, YENEEA. V was pared by 8 bases and J by 2 bases, with 24 bases between. DNA of the CDR3: TGTGCCAGCGGCGGACGATGGGGAAATCCAGTAAACACTGAAGCTTTCTTT. This gives the protein CASGGRWGNPVNTEAFF.

V and J are TRBV6-1 and TRBJ1-3, with D unclear. The CDR3 spans 15 residues. The germline V and J ends were trimmed by 4 bases and 0 bases, with 10 bases remaining between them. In germline, CDR1 is MNHNS, CDR2 SASEGT. CDR3 sequence reads: CASSVGLHSGNTIYF. The CDR3 DNA is TGTGCCAGCAGTGTCGGGCTCCACTCTGGAAACACCATATATTTT.

The chain recombines TRBV30 with TRBJ2-1; no clear D. There are 13 residues in the CDR3. Germline lookup yields CDR1 GTSNPN and CDR2 SVGIG (reference sequence). Trimming shortened V by 0 bases and J by 3 bases, and 6 bases separated the two germline ends. In DNA, the CDR3 is TGTGCCTGGAGTGTTTCGGACTACAATGAGCAGTTCTTC. Translation: CAWSVSDYNEQFF.

V and J are TRBV5-1 and TRBJ2-2, with unresolved D. V was cut by 2 bases and J by 10 bases, with 12 bases left in between. The germline gives CDR1 SGHRS, CDR2 YFSETQ. CDR3 length: 13 residues. CDR3 bases: TGCGCCAGCAGCTTTTACCTGCAGTCGGAGCTGTTTTTT. This encodes CASSFYLQSELFF.

The chain has TRBV5-6 and TRBJ2-5, with 12 bases identical to TRBD1. CDR3 length equals 17 residues. After removal of 4 bases from V and 2 bases from J, the junction contained 9 bases not matched to a gene. CDR1 is SGHDT and CDR2 is YYEEEE in the germline V gene. CDR3 amino acids: CASSKGTGGLSQETQYF. As DNA, the CDR3 is TGTGCCAGCAGCAAAGGGACAGGGGGCTTATCTCAAGAGACCCAGTACTTC. Supplemented by reference TRBV5-6 and TRBJ2-5, the full variable domain reads DAGVTQSPTHLIKTRGQQVTLRCSPKSGHDTVSWYQQALGQGPQFIFQYYEEEERQRGNFPDRFSGHQFPNYSSELNVNALLLGDSALYLCASSKGTGGLSQETQYFGPGTRLLVL.

Note on this clone: The sample carries other DNA sequences with the same CDR3. The CDR3 nucleotides read TGCGCCAGCAGCTTGGGACAGGGAGGAGAGCAGTACTTC. It specifies CASSLGQGGEQYF. This chain connects TRBV5-1 to TRBJ2-7, with D possibly being TRBD1 (7 bases). The CDR3 is 13 residues long. Germline CDR1 reads SGHRS; CDR2 reads YFSETQ. V was shortened by 0 bases and J by 7 bases, with 11 bases between the two germline ends.

The rearrangement uses TRBV30 and TRBJ2-5, with TRBD2 as a possible D gene (5 bases). The germline gives CDR1 GTSNPN, CDR2 SVGIG (reference sequence). V shed 2 bases and J shed 4 bases, with 8 bases lying between them. CDR3 length equals 12 residues. The CDR3 DNA is TGTGCCTGGAGTCCGGGGATAGAGACCCAGTACTTC. The encoded protein is CAWSPGIETQYF.

The chain has TRBV19 and TRBJ1-1; tentatively, D is TRBD1 (6 bases). CDR1 is LNHDA and CDR2 is SQIVND in the germline V gene (reference sequence). V was pared by 4 bases and J by 0 bases, with 18 bases between. The CDR3 runs to 17 residues. This chain's CDR3 is CASSTTSRGVVNTEAFF. The CDR3 nucleotides are TGTGCCAGTAGTACGACCTCCAGGGGAGTGGTGAACACTGAAGCTTTCTTT.

This clone has a handful of counts. The CDR3 region is CASSGSAGVGGYTF. The CDR3, as DNA: TGTGCCAGCAGCGGATCTGCGGGGGTTGGCGGCTACACCTTC. The chain carries TRBV9 and TRBJ1-2, with D possibly TRBD1 on 5 matching bases. The CDR3 loop spans 14 amino acids. V was shortened by 3 bases and J by 8 bases, with 17 bases between the two germline ends. CDR1 is SGDLS and CDR2 is YYNGEE in the germline V gene.

The genes are TRBV6-1 and TRBJ2-3, with 7 nucleotides matching TRBD1. There are 12 residues in the CDR3. The germline V gene has CDR1 MNHNS and CDR2 SASEGT. The J segment lost 7 bases and the V segment lost 5 bases, leaving 3 bases of the junction unmatched. CDR3: CASSSTGYTQYF. In DNA form, the CDR3 reads TGTGCCAGCAGTTCGACAGGGTATACGCAGTATTTT.

J is TRBJ2-5 and V is TRBV14; D remains ambiguous. Germline V CDR1 and CDR2: SGHDN, FVKESK. The CDR3 spans 13 residues. V was trimmed by 1 base and J by 5 bases, leaving 8 bases between them. The CDR3 reads CASSQVKGETQYF. The CDR3 region has the DNA TGTGCCAGCAGCCAAGTTAAGGGTGAGACCCAGTACTTC.

The chain has TRBV10-3 and TRBJ1-6; 9 bases are a match to TRBD1. The CDR3 runs 13 residues. Looked up from germline, CDR1 is ENHRY and CDR2 is SYGVKD. V was clipped by 11 bases and J by 5 bases; unmatched bases: 4. The CDR3 DNA reads TGTGCCTCCGGACAGGGGAATAATTCACCCCTCCACTTT. This gives the protein CASGQGNNSPLHF.

V and J are TRBV14 and TRBJ2-1; D remains unclear. The CDR3 totals 13 residues. V was cut by 2 bases and J by 9 bases, with 11 bases left in between. Germline V gene lookup returns CDR1 SGHDN and CDR2 FVKESK. In DNA form, the CDR3 reads TGTGCCAGCAGCCAACGACGGGTCGGTGAGCAGTTCTTC. It encodes CASSQRRVGEQFF.

The chain has TRBV19 and TRBJ2-7; 8 nucleotides agree with TRBD1. The germline CDR1 and CDR2 sequences are LNHDA and SQIVND (reference sequence). CDR3 length equals 15 residues. With 7 bases clipped from V and 3 bases from J, the junction kept 11 bases outside the gene matches. This CDR3 reads CASTATGTGRYEQYF. In nucleotides, the CDR3 is TGTGCCAGTACCGCTACCGGGACAGGTCGCTACGAGCAGTACTTC. The variable domain in full, completed from reference TRBV19 and TRBJ2-7, reads DGGITQSPKYLFRKEGQNVTLSCEQNLNHDAMYWYRQDPGQGLRLIYYSQIVNDFQKGDIAEGYSVSREKKESFPLTVTSAQKNPTAFYLCASTATGTGRYEQYFGPGTRLTVT.

The chain joins TRBV30 to TRBJ1-2; D gene uncertain. Germline CDR1 is GTSNPN and CDR2 is SVGIG (reference sequence). This CDR3 comprises 17 residues. The V and J ends lost 1 base and 2 bases respectively, with 20 bases between them. This CDR3 is CAWSGPPPKGNNYGYTF. In DNA form, the CDR3 reads TGTGCCTGGAGTGGCCCCCCTCCGAAGGGTAACAACTATGGCTACACCTTC.

This chain links TRBV6-5 with TRBJ2-5, with 8 bases matching TRBD1. Trimming removed 2 bases from V and 2 bases from J; junction bases left unmatched: 1. There are 14 residues in the CDR3. Germline V lookup: CDR1 MNHEY, CDR2 SVGAGI. As DNA, the CDR3 is TGTGCCAGCAGTTACGGGACAGGACAAGAGACCCAGTACTTC. Residues: CASSYGTGQETQYF.

The V and J genes are TRBV4-1 and TRBJ1-3; D unclear. With 1 base removed from V and 3 bases from J, the gap between germline ends came to 13 bases. Germline V gene sequence: CDR1 MGHRA, CDR2 YSYEKL. The CDR3 totals 16 residues. The CDR3 spells CASSQVQLSYGNTIYF. The CDR3 region has the DNA TGCGCCAGCAGCCAAGTCCAACTTTCGTATGGAAACACCATATATTTT.

The J gene is TRBJ1-1, the V gene TRBV5-6; maybe TRBD1 (5 bases). The V and J ends lost 7 bases and 0 bases respectively, with 16 bases between them. The germline CDR1 and CDR2 sequences are SGHDT and YYEEEE. CDR3 size: 15 residues. The CDR3 DNA is TGTGCCAGCGTAGAGGAGGGGACCCTGAACACTGAAGCTTTCTTT. Translation gives CASVEEGTLNTEAFF.

The chain combines TRBV29-1 with TRBJ1-1, with D unresolved. The V and J ends lost 5 bases and 0 bases respectively, with 16 bases between them. The CDR3 contains 15 residues. CDR1 is SQVTM, CDR2 ANQGSEA, per germline. CDR3 sequence reads: CSVFSLRGLNTEAFF. Here the CDR3 DNA reads TGCAGCGTTTTTTCCCTCCGCGGATTGAACACTGAAGCTTTCTTT.

This sequence joins TRBV25-1 and TRBJ2-3; TRBD2 matches at 9 bases. Trimming took 7 bases from V and 6 from J; bases not matched to a gene: 8. The CDR3 runs 14 residues. Per the germline V gene, CDR1 is MGHDK and CDR2 is SYGVNS. The CDR3 DNA follows: TGTGCCAGCACCCCTAGCGGGGTACTGGATACGCAGTATTTT. Translation gives CASTPSGVLDTQYF.